This T cell receptor (beta chain) emerged from a study of blood T cell repertoires in COVID-19. V was shortened by 2 bases and J by 10 bases, with 20 bases between the two germline ends. The germline V gene encodes CDR1 SEHNR and CDR2 FQNEAQ (reference sequence). This CDR3 spans 15 amino acids. This clone appeared a single time. Sequenced by immunoSEQ multiplex PCR; TCRdb stores in-frame clones only, minus some. The sample lists around 290,000 clones, 75% to 95% occurring once. V usage is TRBV7-9 and J usage is TRBJ1-1; possible D gene TRBD1, 6 bases. Sequencing was done on a sample of PBMCs or T cells enriched from blood (not recorded which). This sequence was found in a woman in her twenties or thirties who had recovered from COVID-19. The CDR3 DNA is TGTGCCAGCAGCTTACTCACAGGGAGTGGGGGTATAGCTTTCTTT. Translated, it gives CASSLLTGSGGIAFF.